This T cell receptor beta chain stems from a study of cytomegalovirus exposure and HLA in healthy donors. Trimming took 0 bases from V and 4 from J; bases not matched to a gene: 4. Germline-derived CDR1 and CDR2 are MNHEY and SVGAGI. The CDR3 totals 15 residues. Primers: 60 Vbeta forward and 13 Jbeta reverse. How the authors handled the data: Around 80 million unique TCR beta chains, roughly 11 million of them shared, were counted by a later analysis. Produced via immunoSEQ multiplex PCR; TCRdb's table is partial and in-frame only. D and trimming were read from the DNA, whereas the V and J calls and clone size are those reported in that table. The table lists 120,000 or so clones, more than 70% of them singletons.

This receptor was identified in a woman aged 45-60 years in good health and CMV-seropositive. The material sequenced was PBMCs. The rearrangement links TRBV6-5 to TRBJ2-7; TRBD1 matches 9 bases. DNA of the CDR3: TGTGCCAGCAGTTACTCCGGGACAGGGTCTTACGAGCAGTACTTC. Its translation: CASSYSGTGSYEQYF.